This T cell receptor beta chain was captured in a study of shared clonotypes between healthy human individuals. The protocol was immunoSEQ multiplex PCR, while the TCRdb copy is restricted to in-frame clones and leaves out a portion. The table shows 600,000 to 750,000 clones, with about nine tenths occurring only once. This CDR3 is built from 16 residues. The germline gives CDR1 MNHEY, CDR2 SMNVEV (reference sequence). The V gene lost 6 bases and the J gene lost 0 bases, with 17 bases spanning the gap. This TCR was sampled from a man aged 18-30 years in good health. Some clones in this sample may be carry-over from other donors' samples. What was sequenced was memory CD8+ T cells from PBMCs. The subset is: CD45RO+ cells pooled with CCR7-negative TemRA cells. The gene calls are TRBV27 and TRBJ1-1; D is unclear. CDR3 nucleotide sequence: TGTGCCAGCAGGATCTACGGGAAATTGATGAACACTGAAGCTTTCTTT. Amino acid sequence: CASRIYGKLMNTEAFF.